Listed below are T cell receptor beta chains from one sample, sequenced in a study of cytomegalovirus exposure and HLA in healthy donors. Using immunoSEQ multiplex PCR, the repertoire was profiled, and TCRdb retains in-frame clones only, with some absent. This table holds over 80,000 clones, under 85% found once. The sequenced material came from PBMCs. The receptors originated from a female donor in good health and CMV-seropositive. CDR3s include the opening cysteine and the closing phenylalanine or tryptophan. D genes are given only for firm matches. Clone size is not always given. Where it is, it says once, few, many or a class for expanded clones.

J gene	V gene	D gene	clone size	CDR3 protein	CDR3 DNA
TRBJ2-7	TRBV30	-	few	CAWTPRGLSYEQYF	TGTGCCTGGACCCCGCGGGGCTTGTCCTACGAGCAGTACTTC
TRBJ1-1	TRBV4-3	TRBD1	-	CASSLTGDWTEAFF	TGCGCCAGCAGCCTTACAGGGGATTGGACTGAAGCTTTCTTT
TRBJ2-5	TRBV27	-	-	CASSSRQFQEIQYF	TGTGCCAGCAGTTCGCGACAATTTCAAGAGATCCAGTACTTC
TRBJ2-3	TRBV4-2	TRBD2	once	CASSRAGGGDTDTQYF	TGTGCCAGCAGCCGGGCAGGTGGGGGGGACACAGATACGCAGTATTTT
TRBJ1-1	TRBV6-6	TRBD1	-	CASNWDRGPTEAFF	TGTGCCAGCAATTGGGACAGGGGGCCTACTGAAGCTTTCTTT
TRBJ1-5	TRBV7-9	TRBD1	-	CASSLAGQGSQPQHF	TGTGCCAGCAGCTTGGCCGGACAGGGTAGCCAGCCCCAGCATTTT
TRBJ1-4	TRBV14	-	-	CASSQIGGLREKLFF	TGTGCCAGCAGCCAGATCGGAGGATTGAGGGAAAAACTGTTTTTT
TRBJ2-7	TRBV18	TRBD1	-	CASSPRDRGYEQYF	TGTGCCAGCTCACCACGGGACAGGGGCTACGAGCAGTACTTC
TRBJ1-4	TRBV6-1	TRBD1	-	CASSAGQGGEKLFF	TGTGCCAGCAGTGCCGGACAGGGAGGTGAAAAACTGTTTTTT
TRBJ2-1	TRBV5-1	TRBD2	-	CASSLGDRLAGYNEQFF	TGCGCCAGCAGCTTGGGGGACAGACTAGCGGGGTACAATGAGCAGTTCTTC
TRBJ2-3	TRBV9	TRBD2	-	CASSLGAGGPADTQYF	TGTGCCAGCAGCCTAGGAGCGGGAGGGCCCGCAGATACGCAGTATTTT
TRBJ2-7	TRBV6-5	TRBD1	-	CASRIQRDRAHEQYF	TGTGCCAGCAGGATCCAACGGGACAGGGCGCACGAGCAGTACTTC
TRBJ2-3	TRBV11-2	-	-	CASSLIGSSDTQYF	TGTGCCAGCAGCTTAATCGGGAGTAGCGATACGCAGTATTTT
TRBJ2-5	TRBV29-1	TRBD1	once	CSVEGQGIETQYF	TGCAGCGTTGAGGGACAGGGGATTGAGACCCAGTACTTC
TRBJ1-3	TRBV28	-	-	CASLSRSSGNTIYF	TGTGCCAGCCTTTCCCGGAGCTCTGGAAACACCATATATTTT
TRBJ2-1	TRBV5-1	-	-	CASSLGSQGYNEQFF	TGCGCCAGCAGCTTGGGGAGCCAGGGCTACAATGAGCAGTTCTTC
TRBJ2-3	TRBV11-1	-	-	CASSLGSRTDTQYF	TGTGCCAGCAGCTTAGGGAGCCGAACAGATACGCAGTATTTT
TRBJ1-2	TRBV6-1	-	-	CASSESGDYGYTF	TGTGCCAGCAGTGAGTCGGGGGACTATGGCTACACCTTC
TRBJ1-5	TRBV7-2	-	-	CASSLPTGNQPQHF	TGTGCCAGCAGCCTTCCTACGGGCAATCAGCCCCAGCATTTT
TRBJ1-1	TRBV7-2	-	-	CASSQTGRTEAFF	TGTGCCAGCAGCCAAACAGGGCGAACTGAAGCTTTCTTT
TRBJ1-3	TRBV28	-	-	CASTQAHSGNTIYF	TGTGCCAGCACCCAGGCCCACTCTGGAAACACCATATATTTT
TRBJ2-7	TRBV5-6	-	-	CASSSLRGYEQYF	TGTGCCAGCAGCTCGCTCAGGGGCTACGAGCAGTACTTC
TRBJ1-1	TRBV6-5	TRBD1	few	CASRDRMNTEAFF	TGTGCCAGCAGGGACAGGATGAACACTGAAGCTTTCTTT
TRBJ1-5	TRBV6-6	-	-	CASSYGADQPQHF	TGTGCCAGCAGTTACGGGGCGGATCAGCCCCAGCATTTT
TRBJ2-3	TRBV19	-	-	CASSGGLFTDTQYF	TGTGCCAGTAGCGGGGGATTATTCACAGATACGCAGTATTTT